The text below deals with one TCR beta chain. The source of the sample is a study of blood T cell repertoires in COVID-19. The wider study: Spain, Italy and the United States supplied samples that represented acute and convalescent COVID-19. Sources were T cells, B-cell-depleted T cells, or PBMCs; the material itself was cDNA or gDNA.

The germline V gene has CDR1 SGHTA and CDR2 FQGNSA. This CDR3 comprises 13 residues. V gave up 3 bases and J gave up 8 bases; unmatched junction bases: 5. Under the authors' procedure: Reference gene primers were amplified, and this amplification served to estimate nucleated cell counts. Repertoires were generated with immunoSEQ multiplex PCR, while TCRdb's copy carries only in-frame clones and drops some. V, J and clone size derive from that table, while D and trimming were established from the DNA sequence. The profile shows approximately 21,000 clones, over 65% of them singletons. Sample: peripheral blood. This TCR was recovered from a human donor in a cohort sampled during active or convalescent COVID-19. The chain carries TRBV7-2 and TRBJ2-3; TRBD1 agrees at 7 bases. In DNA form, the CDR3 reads TGTGCCAGCAGCTTGGAAGCAGGGGGTACGCAGTATTTT. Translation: CASSLEAGGTQYF. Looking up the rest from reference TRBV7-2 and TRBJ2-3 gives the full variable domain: GAGVSQSPSNKVTEKGKDVELRCDPISGHTALYWYRQSLGQGLEFLIYFQGNSAPDKSGLPSDRFSAERTGGSVSTLTIQRTQQEDSAVYLCASSLEAGGTQYFGPGTRLTVL.